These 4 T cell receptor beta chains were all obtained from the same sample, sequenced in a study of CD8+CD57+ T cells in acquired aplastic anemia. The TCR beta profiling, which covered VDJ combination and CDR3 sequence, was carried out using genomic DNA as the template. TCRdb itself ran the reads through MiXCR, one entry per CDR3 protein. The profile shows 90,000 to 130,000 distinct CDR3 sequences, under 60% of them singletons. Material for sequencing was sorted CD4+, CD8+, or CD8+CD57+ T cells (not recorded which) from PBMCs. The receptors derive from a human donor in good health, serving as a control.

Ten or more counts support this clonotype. The CDR3 region is CASSFSGGREEQYF. The CDR3 DNA sequence: TGTGCCAGCAGCTTTAGCGGGGGTAGAGAGGAGCAGTACTTC. The chain carries TRBV5-4 and TRBJ2-7; TRBD2 matches 9 bases. Germline-derived CDR1 and CDR2 are SGHNT and YYREEE (reference sequence). The CDR3 is 14 residues long. With 2 bases clipped from V and 7 bases from J, the junction kept 7 bases outside the gene matches.

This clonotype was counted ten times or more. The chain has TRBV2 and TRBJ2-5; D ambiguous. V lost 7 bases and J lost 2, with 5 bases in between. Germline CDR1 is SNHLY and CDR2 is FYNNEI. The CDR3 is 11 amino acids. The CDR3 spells CASTKQETQYF. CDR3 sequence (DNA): TGTGCCAGCACCAAACAAGAGACCCAGTACTTC. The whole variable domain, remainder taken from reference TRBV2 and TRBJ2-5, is EPEVTQTPSHQVTQMGQEVILRCVPISNHLYFYWYRQILGQKVEFLVSFYNNEISEKSEIFDDQFSVERPDGSNFTLKIRSTKLEDSAMYFCASTKQETQYFGPGTRLLVL.

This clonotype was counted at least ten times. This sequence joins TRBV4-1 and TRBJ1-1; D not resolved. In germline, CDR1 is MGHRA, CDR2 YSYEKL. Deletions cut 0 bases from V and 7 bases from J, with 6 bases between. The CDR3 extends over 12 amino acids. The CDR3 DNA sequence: TGCGCCAGCAGCCAAGAGGCAAATGAAGCTTTCTTT. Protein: CASSQEANEAFF.

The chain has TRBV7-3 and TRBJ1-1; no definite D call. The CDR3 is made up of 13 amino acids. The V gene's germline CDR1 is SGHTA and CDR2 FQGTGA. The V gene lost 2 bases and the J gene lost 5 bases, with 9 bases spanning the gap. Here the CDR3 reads CASSLEEGTEAFF. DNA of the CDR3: TGTGCCAGCAGCTTAGAGGAGGGAACTGAAGCTTTCTTT.